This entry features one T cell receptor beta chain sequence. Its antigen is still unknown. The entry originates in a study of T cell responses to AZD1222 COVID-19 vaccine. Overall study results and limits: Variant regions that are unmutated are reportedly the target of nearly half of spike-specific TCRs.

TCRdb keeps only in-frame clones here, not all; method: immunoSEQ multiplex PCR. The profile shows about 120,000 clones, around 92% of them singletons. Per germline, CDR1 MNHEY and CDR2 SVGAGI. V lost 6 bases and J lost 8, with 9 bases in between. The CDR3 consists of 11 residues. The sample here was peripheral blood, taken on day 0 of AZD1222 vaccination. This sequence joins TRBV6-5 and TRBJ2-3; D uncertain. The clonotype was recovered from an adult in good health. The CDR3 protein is CASSPDGTQYF. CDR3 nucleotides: TGTGCCAGCAGCCCCGATGGTACGCAGTATTTT.